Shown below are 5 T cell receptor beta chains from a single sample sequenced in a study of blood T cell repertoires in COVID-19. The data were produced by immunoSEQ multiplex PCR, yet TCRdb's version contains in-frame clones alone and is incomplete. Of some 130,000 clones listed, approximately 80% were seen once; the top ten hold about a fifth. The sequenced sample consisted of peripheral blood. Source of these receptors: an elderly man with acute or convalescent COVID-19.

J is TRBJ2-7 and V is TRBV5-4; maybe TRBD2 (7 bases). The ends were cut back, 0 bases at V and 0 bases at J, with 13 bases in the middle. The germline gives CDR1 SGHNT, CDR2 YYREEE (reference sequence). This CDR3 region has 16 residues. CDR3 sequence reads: CASSLGGGGHSYEQYF. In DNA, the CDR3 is TGTGCCAGCAGCTTGGGAGGGGGGGGGCACTCCTACGAGCAGTACTTC.

Here the CDR3 DNA reads TGCGCCAGCAGCCAAGATATGCTCGGGTCAGGGGCCTACGAGCAGTACTTC. It translates to CASSQDMLGSGAYEQYF. The chain couples TRBV4-3 to TRBJ2-7, with D possibly matching TRBD1 (6 bases). Trimming removed 0 bases at V and 2 bases at J, with 17 bases between. The length of the CDR3 is 17 residues. Germline V gene sequence: CDR1 LGHNA, CDR2 YSLEER.

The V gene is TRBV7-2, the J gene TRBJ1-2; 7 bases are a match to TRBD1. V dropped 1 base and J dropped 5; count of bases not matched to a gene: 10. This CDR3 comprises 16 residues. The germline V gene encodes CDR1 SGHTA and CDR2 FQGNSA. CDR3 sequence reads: CASSLVRDRVQYGYTF. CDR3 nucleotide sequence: TGTGCCAGCAGCTTAGTACGGGACAGAGTTCAATATGGCTACACCTTC.

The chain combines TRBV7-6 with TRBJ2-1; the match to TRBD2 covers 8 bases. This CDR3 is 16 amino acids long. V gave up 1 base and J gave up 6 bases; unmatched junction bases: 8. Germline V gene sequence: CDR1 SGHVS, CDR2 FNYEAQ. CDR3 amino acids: CASSLVLAGIANEQFF. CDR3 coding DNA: TGTGCCAGCAGCTTAGTATTAGCGGGGATCGCCAATGAGCAGTTCTTC.

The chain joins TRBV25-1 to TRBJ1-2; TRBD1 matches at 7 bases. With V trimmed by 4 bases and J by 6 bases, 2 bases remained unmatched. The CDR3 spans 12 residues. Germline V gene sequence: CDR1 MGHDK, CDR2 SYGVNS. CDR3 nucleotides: TGTGCCAGCAGTGGGACAGGTCATGGCTACACCTTC. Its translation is CASSGTGHGYTF.